This TCR beta chain was retrieved from a study of cytomegalovirus exposure and HLA in healthy donors. Across the whole study: The early release's HLA-typed donors yielded 70 million to 85 million unique TCRs.

About this clone itself: Its antigen is unknown.

Primers: 60 Vbeta forward and 13 Jbeta reverse. Only in-frame clones appear in the TCRdb table, and some are missing; sequencing was by immunoSEQ multiplex PCR. The sample lists under 300,000 clones, roughly 86% occurring once. Looked up from germline, CDR1 is ENHRY and CDR2 is SYGVKD. With V trimmed by 6 bases and J by 2 bases, 5 bases remained unmatched. The CDR3 is 14 residues long. Study-level findings and limits: CMV serostatus alone was available as immune exposure information. Cytomegalovirus association was assigned to about 150 TCR beta chains.

The rearrangement links TRBV10-3 to TRBJ2-3; 7 bases are shared with TRBD2. Sequencing used PBMCs. The receptor was isolated from a woman in her thirties or forties in good health and CMV-seropositive. For the CDR3, the DNA is TGTGCCATCAGCCCGGGACTAACCACAGATACGCAGTATTTT. It yields the protein CAISPGLTTDTQYF.